This T cell receptor beta chain was profiled in a study of shared clonotypes between healthy human individuals. This clone has a count of ten or more. Those who donated, Caucasian adults without exception, all lived in Nashville, Tennessee. A deep-level run was used for the assay. Sequenced by immunoSEQ multiplex PCR; TCRdb stores in-frame clones only, minus some. The sample lists fewer than 600,000 clones, roughly four fifths seen once, with 12% in the top ten. V was clipped by 2 bases and J by 7 bases; unmatched bases: 13. Germline assignment: CDR1 KGHSH and CDR2 LQKENI. The CDR3 extends over 18 amino acids.

The chain is built from TRBV18 and TRBJ2-1; 11 bases match TRBD2. Sequencing used PBMCs. This receptor was identified in a woman aged 40 to 49 in good health. Some clones in this sample may be carry-over from other donors' samples. DNA of the CDR3: TGTGCCAGCTCACCATCCCATCAGTCACTAGCGGGAGTGAATGAGCAGTTCTTC. Protein sequence: CASSPSHQSLAGVNEQFF. Drawing the rest from reference TRBV18 and TRBJ2-1, the complete variable domain is NAGVMQNPRHLVRRRGQEARLRCSPMKGHSHVYWYRQLPEEGLKFMVYLQKENIIDESGMPKERFSAEFPKEGPSILRIQQVVRGDSAAYFCASSPSHQSLAGVNEQFFGPGTRLTVL.